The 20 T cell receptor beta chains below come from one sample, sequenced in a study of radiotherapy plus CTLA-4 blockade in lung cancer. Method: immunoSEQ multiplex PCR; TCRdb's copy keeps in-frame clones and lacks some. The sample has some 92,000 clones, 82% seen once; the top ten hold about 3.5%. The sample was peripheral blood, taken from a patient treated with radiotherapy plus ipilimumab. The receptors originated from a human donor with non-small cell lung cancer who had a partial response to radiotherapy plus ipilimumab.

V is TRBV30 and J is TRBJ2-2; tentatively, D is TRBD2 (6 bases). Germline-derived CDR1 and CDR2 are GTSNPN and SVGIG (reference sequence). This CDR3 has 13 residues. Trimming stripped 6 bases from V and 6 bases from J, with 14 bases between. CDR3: CACGTHRAGELFF. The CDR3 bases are TGTGCCTGTGGGACTCACCGCGCCGGGGAGCTGTTTTTT.

The CDR3 coding sequence is TGTGCCAGCAGCTTAGTTTCGGGAGCGGGCGACGAGCAGTACTTC. Translated, it gives CASSLVSGAGDEQYF. The gene calls are TRBV7-9 and TRBJ2-7; D is possibly TRBD2 (6 bases). V gave up 1 base and J gave up 5 bases, with 15 bases separating them. Germline V gives CDR1 SEHNR, CDR2 FQNEAQ (reference sequence). The CDR3 sequence is 15 residues long.

CDR3 bases: TGTGCCACCAGCAAGAGGCCCATGGCCAAGAAGGTCGCACACCCCTACGAGCAGTACTTC. Protein product: CATSKRPMAKKVAHPYEQYF. V usage is TRBV15 and J usage is TRBJ2-7, with no clear D. This CDR3 comprises 20 residues. The germline gives CDR1 LNHNV, CDR2 YYDKDF (reference sequence). Between the trimmed V and J ends, which lost 4 bases and 2 bases, there was a span of 30 bases.

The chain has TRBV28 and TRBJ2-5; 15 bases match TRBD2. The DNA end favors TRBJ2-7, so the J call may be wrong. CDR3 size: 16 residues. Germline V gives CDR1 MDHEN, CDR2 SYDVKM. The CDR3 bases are TGTGCCAGCAGTCCCGGACTAGCGGGAGGGCCGTACGAGCAGTACTTC. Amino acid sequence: CASSPGLAGGPYEQYF.

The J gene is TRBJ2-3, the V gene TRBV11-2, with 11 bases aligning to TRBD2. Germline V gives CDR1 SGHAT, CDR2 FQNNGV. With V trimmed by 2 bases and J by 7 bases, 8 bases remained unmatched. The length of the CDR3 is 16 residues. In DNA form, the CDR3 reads TGTGCCAGCAGCTTAAGTTCCACTAGCGGGAGAAATACGCAGTATTTT. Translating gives CASSLSSTSGRNTQYF.

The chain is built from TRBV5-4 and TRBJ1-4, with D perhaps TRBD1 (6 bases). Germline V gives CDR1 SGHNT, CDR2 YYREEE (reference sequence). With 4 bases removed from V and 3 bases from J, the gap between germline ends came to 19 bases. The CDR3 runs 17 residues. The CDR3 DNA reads TGTGCCAGCAGCCAGTGGCGGGGGCAATCGGCTAATGAAAAACTGTTTTTT. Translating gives CASSQWRGQSANEKLFF.

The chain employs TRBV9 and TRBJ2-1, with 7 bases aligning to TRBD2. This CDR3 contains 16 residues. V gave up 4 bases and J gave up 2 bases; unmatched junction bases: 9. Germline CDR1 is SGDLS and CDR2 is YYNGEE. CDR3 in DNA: TGTGCCAGCAGCCCAGCGGGGCTACCAACCTACAATGAGCAGTTCTTC. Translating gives CASSPAGLPTYNEQFF.

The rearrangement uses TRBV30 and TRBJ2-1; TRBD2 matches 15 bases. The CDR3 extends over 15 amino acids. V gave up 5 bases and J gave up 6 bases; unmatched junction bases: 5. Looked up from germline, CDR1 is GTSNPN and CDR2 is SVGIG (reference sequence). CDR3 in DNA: TGTGCCTGGGACCGGACTAGCGGGAGGGGCAATGAGCAGTTCTTC. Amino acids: CAWDRTSGRGNEQFF. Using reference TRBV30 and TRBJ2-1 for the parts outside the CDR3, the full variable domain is SQTIHQWPATLVQPVGSPLSLECTVEGTSNPNLYWYRQAAGRGLQLLFYSVGIGQISSEVPQNLSASRPQDRQFILSSKKLLLSDSGFYLCAWDRTSGRGNEQFFGPGTRLTVL.

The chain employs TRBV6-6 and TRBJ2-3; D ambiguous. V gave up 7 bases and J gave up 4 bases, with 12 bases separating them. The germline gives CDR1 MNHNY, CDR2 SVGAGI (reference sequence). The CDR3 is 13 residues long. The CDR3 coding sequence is TGTGCCAGCACCCTTCCTTCTGCAGATACGCAGTATTTT. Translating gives CASTLPSADTQYF.

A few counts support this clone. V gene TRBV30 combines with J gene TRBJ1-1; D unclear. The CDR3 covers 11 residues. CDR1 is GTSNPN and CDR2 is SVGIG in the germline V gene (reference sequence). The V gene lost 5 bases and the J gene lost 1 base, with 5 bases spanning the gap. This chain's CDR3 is CAWLGNTEAFF. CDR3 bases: TGTGCCTGGCTAGGGAACACTGAAGCTTTCTTT.

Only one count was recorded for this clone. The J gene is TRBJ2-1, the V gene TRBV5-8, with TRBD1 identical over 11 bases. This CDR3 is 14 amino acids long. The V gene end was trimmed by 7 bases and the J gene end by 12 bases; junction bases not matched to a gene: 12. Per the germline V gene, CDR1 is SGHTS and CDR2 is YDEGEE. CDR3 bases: TGTGCCAGCGCCATCGGACAGGGGGCTCTGGGGCAGTTCTTC. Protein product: CASAIGQGALGQFF.

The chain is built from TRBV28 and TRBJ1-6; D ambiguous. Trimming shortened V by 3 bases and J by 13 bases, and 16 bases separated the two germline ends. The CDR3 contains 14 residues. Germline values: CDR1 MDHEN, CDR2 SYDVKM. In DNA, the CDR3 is TGTGCCAGCAGTTTGGGCCTGACGGGGAGTCCCCTCCACTTT. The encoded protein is CASSLGLTGSPLHF.

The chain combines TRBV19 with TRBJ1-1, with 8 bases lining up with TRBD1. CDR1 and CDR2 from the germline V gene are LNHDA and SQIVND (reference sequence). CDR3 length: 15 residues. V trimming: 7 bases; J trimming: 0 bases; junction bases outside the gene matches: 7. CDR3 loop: CASKRGTGLNTEAFF. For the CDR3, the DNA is TGTGCCAGTAAGAGGGGGACAGGTCTGAACACTGAAGCTTTCTTT.

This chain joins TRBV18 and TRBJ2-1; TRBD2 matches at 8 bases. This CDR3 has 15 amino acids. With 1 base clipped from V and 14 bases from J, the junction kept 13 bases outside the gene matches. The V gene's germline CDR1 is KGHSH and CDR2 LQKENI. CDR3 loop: CASSPRQQREPPKFF. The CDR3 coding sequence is TGTGCCAGCTCACCACGGCAACAGCGGGAGCCCCCAAAGTTCTTC.

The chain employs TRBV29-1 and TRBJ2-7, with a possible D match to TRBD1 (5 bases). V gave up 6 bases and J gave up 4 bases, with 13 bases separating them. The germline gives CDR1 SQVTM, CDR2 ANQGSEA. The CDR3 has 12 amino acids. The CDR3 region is CSVGGRVYEQYF. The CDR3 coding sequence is TGCAGCGTAGGCGGCAGGGTGTACGAGCAGTACTTC.

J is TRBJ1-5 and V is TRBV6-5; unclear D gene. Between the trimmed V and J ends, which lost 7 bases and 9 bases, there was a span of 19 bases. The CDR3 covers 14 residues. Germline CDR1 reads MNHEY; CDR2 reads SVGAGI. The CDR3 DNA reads TGTGCCAGCAACTTCGGTCGGGAGCGTGGGCCCCAGCATTTT. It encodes CASNFGRERGPQHF.

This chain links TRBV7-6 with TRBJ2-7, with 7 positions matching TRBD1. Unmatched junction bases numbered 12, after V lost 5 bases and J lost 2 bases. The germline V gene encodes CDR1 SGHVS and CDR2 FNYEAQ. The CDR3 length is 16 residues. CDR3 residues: CASSPRTGDFTYEQYF. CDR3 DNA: TGTGCCAGCAGCCCTCGGACAGGAGACTTTACCTACGAGCAGTACTTC. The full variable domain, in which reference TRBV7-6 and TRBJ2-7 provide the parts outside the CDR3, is GAGVSQSPRYKVTKRGQDVALRCDPISGHVSLYWYRQALGQGPEFLTYFNYEAQQDKSGLPNDRFSAERPEGSISTLTIQRTEQRDSAMYRCASSPRTGDFTYEQYFGPGTRLTVT.

The CDR3 is CASSRDRLGYGYTF. The CDR3 DNA is TGTGCCAGCAGCCGCGACAGGTTAGGATATGGCTACACCTTC. The J gene is TRBJ1-2, the V gene TRBV7-2; weak D call: TRBD1 (6 bases). The CDR3 is made up of 14 amino acids. V lost 5 bases, J lost 5 bases, and 15 bases lay in between. CDR1 is SGHTA and CDR2 is FQGNSA in the germline V gene.

CDR3 DNA sequence: TGTGCCAGCAGCCCCCCTTGGGGGGGAAACAATGAGCAGTTCTTC. Translation: CASSPPWGGNNEQFF. This chain links TRBV7-9 with TRBJ2-1; 7 bases fit TRBD2. The CDR3 loop spans 15 amino acids. V lost 5 bases, J lost 5 bases, and 9 bases stayed unmatched. Germline V gives CDR1 SEHNR, CDR2 FQNEAQ (reference sequence).

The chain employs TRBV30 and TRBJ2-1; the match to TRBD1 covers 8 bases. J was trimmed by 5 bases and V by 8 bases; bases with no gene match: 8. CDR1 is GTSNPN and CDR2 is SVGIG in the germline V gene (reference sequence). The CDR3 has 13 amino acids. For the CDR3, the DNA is TGTGCCGGACGCTCGGACAGGGACAATGAGCAGTTCTTC. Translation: CAGRSDRDNEQFF.